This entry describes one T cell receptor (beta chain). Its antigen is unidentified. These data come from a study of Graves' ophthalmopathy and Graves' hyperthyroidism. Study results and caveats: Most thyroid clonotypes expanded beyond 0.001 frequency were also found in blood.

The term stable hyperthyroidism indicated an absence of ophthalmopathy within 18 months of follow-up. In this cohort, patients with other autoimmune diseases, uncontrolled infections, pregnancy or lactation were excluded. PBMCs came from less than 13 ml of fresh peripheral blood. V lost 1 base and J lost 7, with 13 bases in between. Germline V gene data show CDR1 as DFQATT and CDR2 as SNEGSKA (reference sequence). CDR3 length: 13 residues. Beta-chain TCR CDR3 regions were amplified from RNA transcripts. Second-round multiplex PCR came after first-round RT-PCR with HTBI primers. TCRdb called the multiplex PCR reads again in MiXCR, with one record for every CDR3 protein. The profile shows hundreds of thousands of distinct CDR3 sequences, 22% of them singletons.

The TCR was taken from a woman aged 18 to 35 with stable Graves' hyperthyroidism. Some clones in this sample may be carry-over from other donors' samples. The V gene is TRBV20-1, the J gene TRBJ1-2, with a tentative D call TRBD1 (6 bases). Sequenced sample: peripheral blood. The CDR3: CSARAGGLGGYTF. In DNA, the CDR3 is TGCAGTGCTAGAGCCGGGGGGCTAGGTGGCTACACCTTC.